What follows are 3 T cell receptor beta chains derived from one specimen sequenced in a study of T-cell reconstitution after alpha-beta-depleted transplantation in children. This sample's TCRbeta library carried unique molecular identifier barcodes. One entry per CDR3 protein results from TCRdb running MiXCR on the PCR reads. The profile covers around 180,000 distinct CDR3 sequences, with approximately 12% appearing a single time and over 10% taken by the ten largest. This sample comprised PBMCs, obtained before TCRalphabeta/CD19-depleted stem cell transplant. These receptors all stem from a boy between 2 and 10 years old with acute myeloid leukemia, due to receive a stem cell transplant.

The table lists this clonotype with many counts. This chain connects TRBV7-9 to TRBJ2-7, with 7 nucleotides matching TRBD1. Germline CDR1 and CDR2: SEHNR and FQNEAQ (reference sequence). The CDR3 loop spans 14 amino acids. The junction had 10 bases not matched to a gene; V was cut back by 5 bases and J by 6 bases. The CDR3 DNA reads as TGTGCCAGCAGCGAGACGACAGGGTCGGGCGAGCAGTACTTC. Its protein is CASSETTGSGEQYF.

This clonotype has at least ten counts. The chain carries TRBV18 and TRBJ1-2; D is unclear. V gave up 3 bases and J gave up 6 bases, with 14 bases separating them. CDR1 is KGHSH, CDR2 LQKENI, per germline. This CDR3 has 14 amino acids. CDR3 bases: TGTGCCAGCTCACCTCGGACCACGGACCATGGCTACACCTTC. This codes for CASSPRTTDHGYTF. Filled out from reference TRBV18 and TRBJ1-2, the complete variable domain reads NAGVMQNPRHLVRRRGQEARLRCSPMKGHSHVYWYRQLPEEGLKFMVYLQKENIIDESGMPKERFSAEFPKEGPSILRIQQVVRGDSAAYFCASSPRTTDHGYTFGSGTRLTVV.

This clonotype has at least ten counts. The chain employs TRBV5-6 and TRBJ1-5; D is unresolved. V shed 1 base and J shed 4 bases, with 9 bases lying between them. Germline values: CDR1 SGHDT, CDR2 YYEEEE. The CDR3 runs to 14 residues. The CDR3 loop reads CASSLFRGNQPQHF. Here the CDR3 DNA reads TGTGCCAGCAGCTTGTTCCGGGGAAATCAGCCCCAGCATTTT.